This entry lists 15 T cell receptor beta chains sequenced from one sample in a study of blood T cell repertoires in COVID-19 (dated by TCRdb to the early 2020s). Libraries were made using the immunoSEQ multiplex PCR assay. TCRdb stores this immuneACCESS table with in-frame sequences only. Part of the clones is absent; in the studies checked, under half of the shortfall reflects unresolved V genes, and no reason is known for the rest. A total of about 27,000 clones appear in this sample, approximately 70% of them only once. In total, the top ten clones hold 7.3% of the sample. Sequencing used peripheral blood. These receptors originate from a man aged 55 to 70 with active or convalescent COVID-19.

The chain carries TRBV3-1 (or the pseudogene TRBV3-2) and TRBJ2-1; 9 positions agree with TRBD1. Unmatched junction bases numbered 4, after V lost 6 bases and J lost 7 bases. Looked up from germline, CDR1 is LGHDT and CDR2 is YNNKEL (reference sequence). This CDR3 contains 13 residues. The CDR3 coding sequence is TGTGCCAGCAGGGACAGGGGTAATAATGAGCAGTTCTTC. The encoded protein is CASRDRGNNEQFF.

The chain employs TRBV6-5 and TRBJ1-4; 7 positions agree with TRBD1. CDR1 is MNHEY, CDR2 SVGAGI, per germline. The CDR3 has 14 residues. V was pared by 5 bases and J by 7 bases, with 7 bases of the junction left unmatched. DNA for the CDR3: TGTGCCAGCAGTCTACAGGGGCGGGCTGAAAAACTGTTTTTT. Protein product: CASSLQGRAEKLFF.

V and J are TRBV3-1 (or the pseudogene TRBV3-2) and TRBJ1-5, with 8 bases identical to TRBD1. The V gene's germline CDR1 is LGHDT and CDR2 YNNKEL (reference sequence). There are 14 residues in the CDR3. Trimming took 5 bases from V and 6 from J; bases not matched to a gene: 6. The DNA for the CDR3 is TGTGCCAGCAGCGCCCGCAGGGGGCGTCAGCCCCAGCATTTT. Encoded protein: CASSARRGRQPQHF.

The V and J genes are TRBV5-1 and TRBJ2-7; 9 bases line up with TRBD2. The V and J ends lost 0 bases and 7 bases, in that order; junction bases with no gene match: 11. The germline V gene encodes CDR1 SGHRS and CDR2 YFSETQ. The CDR3 has 16 residues. CDR3 amino acids: CASSLGQSGRPGEQYF. The CDR3 nucleotides are TGCGCCAGCAGCTTGGGGCAAAGCGGGAGGCCGGGGGAGCAGTACTTC.

The chain uses TRBV6-5 and TRBJ1-1, with D maybe TRBD1 (6 bases). CDR1 is MNHEY, CDR2 SVGAGI, per germline. Trimming took off 2 bases at V and 5 bases at J, with 18 bases between the two ends. This CDR3 is built from 16 residues. The CDR3 here is CASSYGQGIIRTEAFF. The CDR3 DNA reads as TGTGCCAGCAGTTACGGTCAGGGGATAATAAGAACTGAAGCTTTCTTT.

This clone has a single count. This chain links TRBV15 with TRBJ1-1; D is undetermined. The V end lost 0 bases, the J end lost 5 bases, and 10 bases lay between the germline ends. The germline V gene encodes CDR1 LNHNV and CDR2 YYDKDF (reference sequence). The length of the CDR3 is 14 residues. The CDR3 sequence is CATSRDLYGTEAFF. The DNA of the CDR3 is TGTGCCACCAGCAGAGATTTGTACGGTACTGAAGCTTTCTTT.

This clone was seen a single time. The rearrangement joins TRBV5-1 to TRBJ2-1; possible D gene TRBD1, 5 bases. CDR1 and CDR2 (germline): SGHRS, YFSETQ. The CDR3 is 14 amino acids. Between the trimmed V and J ends, which lost 0 bases and 2 bases, there was a span of 6 bases. Here the CDR3 reads CASSLEGAYNEQFF. The CDR3 nucleotides read TGCGCCAGCAGCTTGGAAGGGGCCTACAATGAGCAGTTCTTC.

The J gene is TRBJ2-6, the V gene TRBV6-4, with 10 bases matching TRBD1. Trimming removed 1 base from V and 1 base from J; junction bases left unmatched: 1. Germline CDR1 MRHNA, CDR2 SNTAGT. The CDR3 totals 17 residues. CDR3 in amino acids: CASSDWDRGSGANVLTF. For the CDR3, the DNA is TGTGCCAGCAGTGACTGGGACAGGGGATCTGGGGCCAACGTCCTGACTTTC.

In its sample, this clone was seen a few times. DNA of the CDR3: TGTGCCAGCACCCGCGCACGCCGGGACTATGGCTACACCTTC. This sequence encodes CASTRARRDYGYTF. The chain is built from TRBV6-5 and TRBJ1-2; D is unresolved. The CDR3 sequence is 14 residues long. V shed 7 bases and J shed 3 bases, with 15 bases lying between them. CDR1 and CDR2 from the germline V gene are MNHEY and SVGAGI.

This clone is labeled as medium-sized. The chain employs TRBV5-4 and TRBJ1-6, with D perhaps TRBD1 (6 bases). The CDR3 is made up of 14 amino acids. Trimming left V 2 bases short and J 6 bases short, with 9 bases between. Germline CDR1 SGHNT, CDR2 YYREEE (reference sequence). CDR3 nucleotide sequence: TGTGCCAGCAGCTTTACAGGGACTAATTCACCCCTCCACTTT. Its protein product is CASSFTGTNSPLHF. The variable domain in full, completed from reference TRBV5-4 and TRBJ1-6, reads ETGVTQSPTHLIKTRGQQVTLRCSSQSGHNTVSWYQQALGQGPQFIFQYYREEENGRGNFPPRFSGLQFPNYSSELNVNALELDDSALYLCASSFTGTNSPLHFGNGTRLTVT.

The rearrangement uses TRBV4-2 and TRBJ2-1, with 11 bases that match TRBD2. The CDR3 is 16 amino acids. V lost 0 bases to trimming and J lost 4 bases; unmatched junction nucleotides: 2. Germline V CDR1 and CDR2: LGHNA, YNFKEQ. The DNA of the CDR3 is TGTGCCAGCAGCCAAGATACTAGCGGGAGTTACAATGAGCAGTTCTTC. This encodes CASSQDTSGSYNEQFF.

The genes are TRBV7-9 and TRBJ1-1, with TRBD1 as a possible D gene (6 bases). The CDR3 loop spans 17 amino acids. Trimming cost V 0 bases and J 0 bases, with 14 bases left between them. Germline V gene sequence: CDR1 SEHNR, CDR2 FQNEAQ (reference sequence). CDR3 sequence (DNA): TGTGCCAGCAGCTTAGCGGCGTCGTGGGACATGAACACTGAAGCTTTCTTT. Translating it yields CASSLAASWDMNTEAFF.

The rearrangement links TRBV5-1 to TRBJ2-3; D uncertain. Trimming stripped 1 base from V and 6 bases from J, with 12 bases between. The CDR3 totals 14 residues. From germline, CDR1 is SGHRS and CDR2 YFSETQ. For the CDR3, the DNA is TGCGCCAGCAGCTTGTTCCTAGGCCGGGATACGCAGTATTTT. Its translation: CASSLFLGRDTQYF.

The chain employs TRBV24-1 and TRBJ2-5, with D tentatively TRBD2 (6 bases). The ends were cut back, 9 bases at V and 5 bases at J, with 15 bases in the middle. This CDR3 contains 13 residues. Germline V gene data show CDR1 as KGHDR and CDR2 as SFDVKD. The CDR3 region has the DNA TGTGCCACCCGTCTAGCGAACGGGGAGACCCAGTACTTC. It translates to CATRLANGETQYF.

The chain has TRBV5-4 and TRBJ2-2; 7 bases match TRBD1. The V gene's germline CDR1 is SGHNT and CDR2 YYREEE (reference sequence). This CDR3 comprises 14 residues. Trimming at V came to 4 bases and at J to 7 bases, leaving 7 bases not matched to a gene. For the CDR3, the DNA is TGTGCCAGCAGCCACCGGGACAGAATCGGGGAGCTGTTTTTT. This gives the protein CASSHRDRIGELFF. Using reference TRBV5-4 and TRBJ2-2 for the parts outside the CDR3, the full variable domain is ETGVTQSPTHLIKTRGQQVTLRCSSQSGHNTVSWYQQALGQGPQFIFQYYREEENGRGNFPPRFSGLQFPNYSSELNVNALELDDSALYLCASSHRDRIGELFFGEGSRLTVL.